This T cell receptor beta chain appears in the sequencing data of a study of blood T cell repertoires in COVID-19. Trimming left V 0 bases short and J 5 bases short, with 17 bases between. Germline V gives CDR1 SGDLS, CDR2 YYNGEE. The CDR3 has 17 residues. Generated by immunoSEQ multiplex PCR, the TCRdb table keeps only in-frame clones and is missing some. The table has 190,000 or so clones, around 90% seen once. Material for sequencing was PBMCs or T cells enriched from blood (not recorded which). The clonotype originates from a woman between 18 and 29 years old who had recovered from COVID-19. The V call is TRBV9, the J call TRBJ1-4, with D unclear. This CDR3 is CASSVDPRGGSNEKLFF. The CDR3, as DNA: TGTGCCAGCAGCGTAGATCCCCGGGGTGGGTCGAATGAAAAACTGTTTTTT.